The rows below give T cell receptor beta chains drawn from one sample of a study of vaccination and CD4 T cells after COVID-19. Their antigens are not known. TCRdb called the PCR reads again in MiXCR, with one record for every CDR3 protein. The sample includes 15,000 to 20,000 distinct CDR3 sequences, 67% of them seen just once. Material: CD4+ T cells from blood, cultured in vitro. Receptors were obtained from a human donor who had recovered from COVID-19. The CDR3 runs from the conserved cysteine through the conserved F or W. D genes are given only for firm matches. Clone size is shown for a subset of rows, as once, few, many or a class of expanded clone.

CDR3	DNA	V	size	D	length	J
CATSDWANQPQHF	TGTGCCACCAGTGATTGGGCTAATCAGCCCCAGCATTTT	TRBV24-1	few	.	13	TRBJ1-5
CASSYSSAGGTEAFF	TGTGCCAGCAGTTACTCGAGCGCAGGGGGCACTGAAGCTTTCTTT	TRBV6-2/TRBV6-3	.	TRBD1	15	TRBJ1-1
CSARAGGGNQPQHF	TGCAGTGCTAGGGCGGGAGGTGGAAATCAGCCCCAGCATTTT	TRBV20-1	.	.	14	TRBJ1-5
CATPASAGGTEAFF	TGTGCCACCCCCGCATCCGCCGGCGGCACTGAAGCTTTCTTT	TRBV24-1	.	.	14	TRBJ1-1
CATSRARQGMGQPQHF	TGTGCCACCAGCAGAGCACGACAGGGGATGGGTCAGCCCCAGCATTTT	TRBV15	few	TRBD1	16	TRBJ1-5
CASSLKVNQPQHF	TGTGCCAGCAGCCTCAAGGTCAATCAGCCCCAGCATTTT	TRBV27	few	.	13	TRBJ1-5
CASSLSPSSYGELFF	TGTGCCAGCAGCTTAAGCCCCAGTTCCTACGGGGAGCTGTTTTTT	TRBV7-3	.	.	15	TRBJ2-2
CASSLGGQGPWNEQYF	TGTGCCAGCAGCTTAGGGGGTCAGGGACCGTGGAACGAGCAGTACTTC	TRBV7-2	once	.	16	TRBJ2-7
CSARDSTSAKEWETQYF	TGCAGTGCTAGAGATTCAACTAGCGCAAAGGAGTGGGAGACCCAGTACTTC	TRBV20-1	.	TRBD2	17	TRBJ2-5
CASSLSGTSLGEQYF	TGTGCCAGCAGCTTATCCGGGACTAGCCTGGGGGAGCAGTACTTC	TRBV7-2	.	TRBD2	15	TRBJ2-7
CASSPRWANVLTF	TGTGCCAGCAGCCCGAGGTGGGCCAACGTCCTGACTTTC	TRBV7-3	once	.	13	TRBJ2-6
CASSEEYRENSPLHF	TGTGCCAGCAGTGAAGAGTACAGAGAGAATTCACCCCTCCACTTT	TRBV2	.	.	15	TRBJ1-6
CSARDQAGGTQYF	TGCAGTGCTAGAGACCAGGCCGGAGGGACGCAGTATTTT	TRBV20-1	.	.	13	TRBJ2-3
CASSLSPISGDNQPQHF	TGTGCCAGCAGCCTCTCCCCCATCTCCGGAGACAATCAGCCCCAGCATTTT	TRBV27	few	.	17	TRBJ1-5
CASSPTGTGGEAFF	TGTGCCAGCAGCCCTACCGGGACAGGAGGGGAAGCTTTCTTT	TRBV6-2/TRBV6-3	once	TRBD1	14	TRBJ1-1
CASRETGYEQYF	TGTGCCAGCCGTGAGACGGGCTACGAGCAGTACTTC	TRBV2	.	.	12	TRBJ2-7
CASSLAPGEKLFF	TGTGCCAGCAGCTTAGCCCCAGGGGAAAAACTGTTTTTT	TRBV7-9	.	.	13	TRBJ1-4
CASSLGQGVASGQPQHF	TGTGCCAGCAGCTTAGGACAGGGGGTCGCGTCAGGGCAGCCCCAGCATTTT	TRBV7-9	.	TRBD1	17	TRBJ1-5
CASSYPDRGGTEAFF	TGTGCCAGCAGTTACCCAGACAGGGGGGGAACTGAAGCTTTCTTT	TRBV6-2/TRBV6-3	.	TRBD1	15	TRBJ1-1
CSARGDIDSPLHF	TGCAGTGCTAGGGGGGACATTGATTCACCCCTCCACTTT	TRBV20-1	.	.	13	TRBJ1-6
CASSSSRAGEKLFF	TGTGCCAGCAGTAGCTCCCGGGCAGGGGAAAAACTGTTTTTT	TRBV27	.	.	14	TRBJ1-4
CASSLAPDSQETQYF	TGTGCCAGCAGCTTAGCCCCGGACAGCCAAGAGACCCAGTACTTC	TRBV7-9	few	.	15	TRBJ2-5
CASSLGTGTGELFF	TGCGCCAGCAGCCTGGGGACAGGTACCGGGGAGCTGTTTTTT	TRBV4-3	.	TRBD1	14	TRBJ2-2
CASSLKEGAQKLFF	TGTGCCAGCAGCTTAAAAGAGGGGGCGCAAAAACTGTTTTTT	TRBV7-2	.	TRBD1	14	TRBJ1-4
CASSSVRGQNYYGYTF	TGTGCCAGCAGCTCAGTAAGGGGACAGAACTACTATGGCTACACCTTC	TRBV6-1	.	TRBD1	16	TRBJ1-2
CASSYSLRRSPLHF	TGTGCCAGCAGTTACTCCCTACGGCGATCACCCCTCCACTTT	TRBV6-5	few	.	14	TRBJ1-6
CASSYSCGYTF	TGTGCCAGCAGTTACTCATGTGGCTACACCTTC	TRBV6-7	.	.	11	TRBJ1-2
CASSPPGYSNQPQHF	TGTGCCAGCAGCCCCCCGGGGTATAGCAATCAGCCCCAGCATTTT	TRBV10-3	.	.	15	TRBJ1-5
CSARGTTLLAKNIQYF	TGCAGTGCTAGAGGGACTACCTTACTAGCCAAAAACATTCAGTACTTC	TRBV20-1	few	.	16	TRBJ2-4
CLHRPSGTGELFF	TGTTTACACCGACCCTCGGGCACCGGGGAGCTGTTTTTT	TRBV21-1	.	.	13	TRBJ2-2
CASYGTVYSNQPQHF	TGTGCCAGCTACGGGACAGTTTATAGCAATCAGCCCCAGCATTTT	TRBV28	.	TRBD1	15	TRBJ1-5
CASSLLTLGYTF	TGTGCCAGCAGCCTCCTAACGCTTGGCTACACCTTC	TRBV7-9	few	.	12	TRBJ1-2
CATRDTGTQYF	TGTGCCACCAGGGACACCGGCACGCAGTATTTT	TRBV24-1	.	.	11	TRBJ2-3
CASSEGLGAGSYGYTF	TGTGCCAGCAGTGAGGGACTTGGGGCTGGGTCCTATGGCTACACCTTC	TRBV6-1	few	.	16	TRBJ1-2
CASRESGTRGEQFF	TGTGCCAGCAGAGAATCGGGCACAAGGGGTGAGCAGTTCTTC	TRBV28	.	.	14	TRBJ2-1
CASSEEIFRSQETQYF	TGTGCCAGCAGTGAGGAGATATTTAGGAGCCAAGAGACCCAGTACTTC	TRBV2	few	.	16	TRBJ2-5
CASSQEQGANQPQHF	TGCGCCAGCAGCCAAGAACAGGGGGCGAATCAGCCCCAGCATTTT	TRBV4-1	.	TRBD1	15	TRBJ1-5
CSAPKIRQSYEQYF	TGCAGTGCTCCGAAGATTAGGCAATCGTACGAGCAGTACTTC	TRBV20-1	few	.	14	TRBJ2-7
CSAVKGGGIYNEQFF	TGCAGTGCCGTCAAGGGGGGAGGGATTTACAATGAGCAGTTCTTC	TRBV20-1	.	.	15	TRBJ2-1
CASSYSFDNRDYGYTF	TGTGCCAGCAGTTACTCGTTCGACAACAGAGACTATGGCTACACCTTC	TRBV6-5	.	.	16	TRBJ1-2
CASSVGQDYYEQYF	TGCGCCAGCAGTGTGGGACAGGACTACTACGAGCAGTACTTC	TRBV10-1	.	TRBD1	14	TRBJ2-7
CASSGDRVFNQPQHF	TGTGCCAGCAGCGGCGACCGGGTCTTCAATCAGCCCCAGCATTTT	TRBV7-2	.	.	15	TRBJ1-5
CASTLGLGNQPQHF	TGTGCCAGCACCCTGGGCCTCGGCAATCAGCCCCAGCATTTT	TRBV12-3/TRBV12-4	.	.	14	TRBJ1-5
CATTTEGEKLFF	TGTGCCACAACGACCGAGGGTGAAAAACTGTTTTTT	TRBV19	.	.	12	TRBJ1-4
CAWSRQGGTEAFF	TGTGCCTGGAGTCGACAGGGAGGCACTGAAGCTTTCTTT	TRBV30	once	TRBD1	13	TRBJ1-1
CASSDGGWETQYF	TGTGCCAGCAGTGACGGGGGGTGGGAGACCCAGTACTTC	TRBV2	.	TRBD2	13	TRBJ2-5
CASSYVRDEGAYEQYF	TGTGCCAGCAGTTACGTGCGGGACGAAGGGGCCTACGAGCAGTACTTC	TRBV6-5	few	.	16	TRBJ2-7
CASSEVDSRAGELFF	TGTGCCAGCAGTGAGGTAGATTCGCGGGCCGGGGAGCTGTTTTTT	TRBV2	.	.	15	TRBJ2-2
CATSDSSRQGQGYTF	TGTGCCACCAGTGATTCCAGTCGACAGGGTCAAGGCTACACCTTC	TRBV24-1	.	TRBD1	15	TRBJ1-2
CSASRPGQANTGELFF	TGCAGTGCTAGTCGTCCCGGGCAGGCGAACACCGGGGAGCTGTTTTTT	TRBV20-1	.	.	16	TRBJ2-2
CASSSSGEGTQYF	TGTGCCAGCAGTTCCAGCGGCGAGGGGACCCAGTACTTC	TRBV11-2	.	.	13	TRBJ2-5
CASSPKTTTVSNQPQHF	TGTGCCAGCAGTCCGAAGACGACGACGGTTAGCAATCAGCCCCAGCATTTT	TRBV28	.	.	17	TRBJ1-5
CSATVRGAGNSPLHF	TGCAGTGCCACCGTCCGGGGGGCCGGGAATTCACCCCTCCACTTT	TRBV20-1	few	.	15	TRBJ1-6
CASSSDQETQYF	TGTGCCAGCTCCAGTGACCAAGAGACCCAGTACTTC	TRBV18	.	.	12	TRBJ2-5
CSAGYEQYF	TGCAGTGCTGGGTACGAGCAGTACTTC	TRBV20-1	.	.	9	TRBJ2-7
CASSFYICSAPGVYGYTF	.	TRBV7-2	.	.	18	TRBJ1-2
CASSRAQGWYTIYF	TGTGCCAGCAGTCGAGCGCAGGGGTGGTACACCATATATTTT	TRBV12-3/TRBV12-4	.	.	14	TRBJ1-3